Shown below are 26 T cell receptor beta chains from a single sample sequenced in a study of T cells in Graves' hyperthyroidism and ophthalmopathy. Authors of the study amplified TCR beta CDR3 regions from RNA transcripts. Carried out on the TCR CDR3, a first-round RT-PCR used the HTBI primer set. TCRdb independently ran MiXCR on the multiplex PCR reads; one entry per CDR3 protein. The sample carries about 640,000 distinct CDR3 sequences, 20% recorded once. Sample: blood. These receptors were taken from a man between 25 and 39 years old with Graves' ophthalmopathy.

V and J are TRBV28 and TRBJ2-3; TRBD2 matches at 9 bases. From germline, CDR1 is MDHEN and CDR2 SYDVKM. After removal of 6 bases from V and 5 bases from J, the junction contained 6 bases not matched to a gene. The CDR3 is 14 amino acids. The CDR3 DNA reads as TGTGCCAGCAGCATTAGCGGGAGATTAGATACGCAGTATTTT. It yields the protein CASSISGRLDTQYF.

The CDR3 loop reads CAISESQGLSGNTIYF. The CDR3 DNA reads TGTGCCATCAGTGAGTCGCAAGGGCTCTCTGGAAACACCATATATTTT. The rearrangement joins TRBV10-3 to TRBJ1-3; D not resolved. Germline lookup yields CDR1 ENHRY and CDR2 SYGVKD. The CDR3 consists of 16 residues. Trimming left V 0 bases short and J 0 bases short, with 9 bases between.

This clonotype was detected ten times or more. V usage is TRBV19 and J usage is TRBJ1-1; D remains ambiguous. V lost 3 bases to trimming and J lost 6 bases, with 14 bases between them. The length of the CDR3 is 14 residues. CDR1 LNHDA and CDR2 SQIVND come from the germline V gene (reference sequence). The CDR3 coding sequence is TGTGCCAGTAGTATGGGTGGAATAGGGCCTGAAGCTTTCTTT. It codes for CASSMGGIGPEAFF.

This clonotype was observed a handful of times. This sequence joins TRBV7-3 and TRBJ2-5, with no clear D. CDR3 size: 14 residues. V lost 1 base and J 5 bases, leaving 11 bases between the germline ends. CDR1 is SGHTA and CDR2 is FQGTGA in the germline V gene. CDR3 DNA sequence: TGTGCCAGCAGCTTAAGGGGTCCTTTGGAGACCCAGTACTTC. This translates into CASSLRGPLETQYF.

This clonotype came up many times. The DNA of the CDR3 is TGTGCCAGCAGCCAAGGGACAGGGGACTCCTACGAGCAGTACTTC. It is translated as CASSQGTGDSYEQYF. V is TRBV12-3 or TRBV12-4 and J is TRBJ2-7; 10 nucleotides align to TRBD1. This CDR3 is built from 15 residues. V gave up 6 bases and J gave up 0 bases; unmatched junction bases: 5.

This clonotype has only a few counts. V gene TRBV6-2 or TRBV6-3 combines with J gene TRBJ2-1; 12 bases match TRBD2. The V segment lost 11 bases and the J segment 4 bases; nucleotides outside the gene matches: 18. The CDR3 sequence is 18 residues long. Per germline, CDR1 MNHEY and CDR2 SVGEGT. The CDR3, as DNA: TGTGCCGTGGGACAGGAGAATCTAGCGGGAGGGACGTACAATGAGCAGTTCTTC. Translation gives CAVGQENLAGGTYNEQFF.

This chain links TRBV7-2 with TRBJ2-2, with 10 bases aligning to TRBD2. The CDR3 loop spans 16 amino acids. CDR1 is SGHTA and CDR2 is FQGNSA in the germline V gene. V trimming: 3 bases; J trimming: 2 bases; junction bases outside the gene matches: 3. CDR3 sequence reads: CASSFWTSGNTGELFF. The CDR3 DNA reads TGTGCCAGCAGCTTCTGGACTAGCGGCAACACCGGGGAGCTGTTTTTT.

This clonotype appeared a few times. The J gene is TRBJ2-1, the V gene TRBV4-2; 9 bases map to TRBD2. CDR3 size: 17 residues. Germline values: CDR1 LGHNA, CDR2 YNFKEQ. V was pared by 0 bases and J by 4 bases, with 7 bases of the junction left unmatched. The CDR3 nucleotides are TGTGCCAGCAGCCAAGATCCCGGGACTAGCAGATACAATGAGCAGTTCTTC. It encodes CASSQDPGTSRYNEQFF.

This clonotype appeared many times. The gene calls are TRBV6-5 and TRBJ1-1; a possible D gene is TRBD1 (5 bases). V was trimmed by 0 bases and J by 4 bases, leaving 6 bases between them. The CDR3 runs to 13 residues. CDR1 MNHEY and CDR2 SVGAGI come from the germline V gene. CDR3 in amino acids: CASSYSGGTEAFF. CDR3 bases: TGTGCCAGCAGTTACTCTGGGGGCACTGAAGCTTTCTTT.

This clonotype appeared many times. The chain joins TRBV5-1 to TRBJ2-7, with 7 nucleotides matching TRBD1. The CDR3 sequence is 15 residues long. Germline CDR1 and CDR2: SGHRS and YFSETQ. The junction had 9 bases not matched to a gene; V was cut back by 0 bases and J by 6 bases. CDR3 residues: CASSLGATGLVEQYF. CDR3 DNA: TGCGCCAGCAGCTTGGGCGCGACAGGGTTGGTCGAGCAGTACTTC.

This clonotype was seen only a few times. The rearrangement links TRBV3-1 to TRBJ1-4; 10 positions match TRBD1. Germline CDR1 reads LGHDT; CDR2 reads YNNKEL (reference sequence). This CDR3 has 15 amino acids. The V gene end was trimmed by 5 bases and the J gene end by 3 bases; junction bases not matched to a gene: 3. The DNA of the CDR3 is TGTGCCAGCAGCGTAGACAGGGGGCCTAATGAAAAACTGTTTTTT. Translation: CASSVDRGPNEKLFF.

In this sample, this clonotype turned up a few times. CDR3 in DNA: TGTGCCAGCAGCTTGAGGGGGGAAACCGGGGAGCTGTTTTTT. It codes for CASSLRGETGELFF. The chain joins TRBV7-3 to TRBJ2-2, with D perhaps given as TRBD1 or TRBD2 (6 bases each). CDR1 SGHTA and CDR2 FQGTGA come from the germline V gene. The V end lost 3 bases, the J end lost 5 bases, and 10 bases lay between the germline ends. The CDR3 totals 14 residues.

This clonotype was seen repeatedly, ten times or more. The J gene is TRBJ1-5, the V gene TRBV6-1; 7 nucleotides line up with TRBD1. After removal of 1 base from V and 12 bases from J, the junction contained 18 bases not matched to a gene. Germline CDR1 reads MNHNS; CDR2 reads SASEGT. The length of the CDR3 is 17 residues. The CDR3 nucleotides read TGTGCCAGCAGTGAAGGGACAGGAGTTGGACAAAGGGAGGTCCAGCATTTT. Translation: CASSEGTGVGQREVQHF.

J is TRBJ1-6 and V is TRBV12-3 or TRBV12-4; D is perhaps TRBD1 (5 bases). V lost 3 bases and J lost 9, with 9 bases in between. This CDR3 is 13 amino acids long. In DNA, the CDR3 is TGTGCCAGCAGTTTGGGGCAAGGTTCACCCCTCCACTTT. Translated, it gives CASSLGQGSPLHF.

The chain recombines TRBV18 with TRBJ2-7, with TRBD2 matching over 7 bases. The germline CDR1 and CDR2 sequences are KGHSH and LQKENI. The CDR3 has 15 amino acids. V trimming: 4 bases; J trimming: 6 bases; junction bases outside the gene matches: 12. The CDR3 sequence is CASSRGAGVSGEQYF. CDR3 sequence (DNA): TGTGCCAGCTCACGGGGCGCGGGGGTGTCGGGCGAGCAGTACTTC.

This chain joins TRBV6-1 and TRBJ1-2; D is unclear. The CDR3 covers 16 residues. The V and J ends lost 5 bases and 0 bases respectively, with 16 bases between them. The germline gives CDR1 MNHNS, CDR2 SASEGT. The CDR3 nucleotides read TGTGCCAGCAGTCCCACATACAGCCAAACTAACTATGGCTACACCTTC. This gives the protein CASSPTYSQTNYGYTF.

This sequence joins TRBV7-8 and TRBJ2-7, with D perhaps TRBD1 (5 bases). V shed 5 bases and J shed 5 bases, with 19 bases lying between them. The CDR3 is 15 residues long. Germline V gene lookup returns CDR1 SGHVS and CDR2 FQNEAQ. CDR3 nucleotides: TGTGCCAGCAGCCCTAAGGTGGCCAGGGCCCACGAGCAGTACTTC. Amino acids: CASSPKVARAHEQYF.

There are a few counts of this clonotype. J is TRBJ2-7 and V is TRBV6-2 or TRBV6-3; no firm D call. The CDR3 has 14 amino acids. Trimming removed 7 bases from V and 8 bases from J, with 21 bases in between. Germline assignment: CDR1 MNHEY and CDR2 SVGEGT. For the CDR3, the DNA is TGTGCCAGCAAAACCGGGCCGCCAGGAAAGAAGCAGTACTTC. Amino acid sequence: CASKTGPPGKKQYF.

Points on this clonotype: A much bigger clone sits one base away, suggesting this may be a read error. The chain recombines TRBV11-3 with TRBJ2-5; a weak D match, TRBD2 (6 bases). Germline V gene data show CDR1 as SGHNT and CDR2 as YENEEA. The CDR3 has 16 amino acids. V was pared by 4 bases and J by 7 bases, with 22 bases between. The CDR3 DNA reads as TGTGCCAGCAGCTCCCAGAGCGCGGGGAAAACTGGGACCCAGTACTTC. This encodes CASSSQSAGKTGTQYF.

This chain joins TRBV6-2 or TRBV6-3 and TRBJ2-7; TRBD1 agrees at 8 bases. V gave up 4 bases and J gave up 3 bases; unmatched junction bases: 5. The V gene's germline CDR1 is MNHEY and CDR2 SVGEGT. The length of the CDR3 is 14 residues. The CDR3 protein is CASSSGQVYYEQYF. The CDR3 DNA reads as TGTGCCAGCAGTTCGGGACAGGTGTACTACGAGCAGTACTTC.

The chain recombines TRBV19 with TRBJ2-7; 9 nucleotides line up with TRBD1. The junction had 11 bases not matched to a gene; V was cut back by 8 bases and J by 3 bases. There are 15 residues in the CDR3. Germline CDR1 reads LNHDA; CDR2 reads SQIVND (reference sequence). The CDR3 spells CASAHTGQGGYEQYF. The CDR3 DNA is TGTGCCAGTGCACATACGGGACAGGGCGGCTACGAGCAGTACTTC.

There are many counts of this clonotype. The chain uses TRBV7-2 and TRBJ1-1, with TRBD1 matching over 7 bases. Germline lookup yields CDR1 SGHTA and CDR2 FQGNSA. V lost 5 bases to trimming and J lost 6 bases; unmatched junction nucleotides: 12. This CDR3 region has 15 residues. The CDR3 spells CASSPGYDRAAEAFF. The CDR3, as DNA: TGTGCCAGCAGCCCCGGTTACGACAGGGCCGCTGAAGCTTTCTTT.

The genes are TRBV6-1 and TRBJ1-1; possible D gene TRBD1, 5 bases. Germline-derived CDR1 and CDR2 are MNHNS and SASEGT. The CDR3 extends over 13 amino acids. Between the trimmed V and J ends, which lost 7 bases and 0 bases, there was a span of 9 bases. CDR3 protein: CASTKGMNTEAFF. For the CDR3, the DNA is TGTGCCAGCACAAAGGGGATGAACACTGAAGCTTTCTTT.

This clonotype was detected many times. The chain employs TRBV4-2 and TRBJ2-1; 9 nucleotides agree with TRBD2. Trimming cost V 0 bases and J 5 bases; bases outside gene matches: 2. Germline V CDR1 and CDR2: LGHNA, YNFKEQ. CDR3 length: 15 residues. The CDR3 DNA follows: TGTGCCAGCAGCCAAGACAGGACTAGCGACAATGAGCAGTTCTTC. Translating it yields CASSQDRTSDNEQFF.

This clonotype was recorded many times. The gene calls are TRBV20-1 and TRBJ2-1; 9 bases agree with TRBD1. Trimming took 6 bases from V and 0 from J; bases not matched to a gene: 6. There are 15 residues in the CDR3. Germline V lookup: CDR1 DFQATT, CDR2 SNEGSKA (reference sequence). DNA for the CDR3: TGCAGTGCCGTGACAGGGGGGAGCTCCTACAATGAGCAGTTCTTC. Amino acid sequence: CSAVTGGSSYNEQFF.

V gene TRBV18 combines with J gene TRBJ2-3; 7 bases map to TRBD1. Trimming cost V 5 bases and J 0 bases; bases outside gene matches: 5. CDR3 length: 15 residues. Germline V gives CDR1 KGHSH, CDR2 LQKENI. The DNA of the CDR3 is TGTGCCAGCTCAACAGGGGAGTACAGCACAGATACGCAGTATTTT. Amino acids: CASSTGEYSTDTQYF.